The rows below give T cell receptor beta chains drawn from one sample of a study of CXCR3-negative and CXCR3-positive naive CD8 T cells. Following a re-call of the 5' RACE reads, TCRdb has one entry per CDR3 protein and lacks DNA. The table for this sample gives around 63,000 distinct CDR3 sequences. Sequencing input: naive CXCR3+ CD8+ T cells from blood. These receptors all stem from a human donor in good health. Some clones in this sample may be carry-over from other donors' samples. Each CDR3 is given with its conserved first and last residue.

CSAWPLAATNEKLFF,TRBJ1-4,TRBV20-1
CASSFNQGVTIYF,TRBJ1-3,TRBV12-3/TRBV12-4
CASSLDFDEQYF,TRBJ2-7,TRBV7-6
CASRQRTWNLTNEQFF,TRBJ2-1,TRBV7-9
CSVLGQHSKTQYF,TRBJ2-5,TRBV29-1
CASSVYPAAGLNNEQFF,TRBJ2-1,TRBV4-1
CASSFGPPTTDEQFF,TRBJ2-1,TRBV7-3
CASSLSRESTGELFF,TRBJ2-2,TRBV28
CASSAQETQYF,TRBJ2-5,TRBV7-9
CASSDRGRVGELFF,TRBJ2-2,TRBV2
CASSLSLSSYEQYF,TRBJ2-7,TRBV21-1
CSAGQGKVYEQYF,TRBJ2-7,TRBV29-1
CASSLGLANEQFF,TRBJ2-1,TRBV7-7
CASRGEQGVPWDEQYF,TRBJ2-7,TRBV28
CSANFGREETQYF,TRBJ2-5,TRBV20-1
CASSDPEPEETQYF,TRBJ2-5,TRBV10-1
CASSLWLGHSPGNTIYF,TRBJ1-3,TRBV7-8
CASSPTTSRGADTQYF,TRBJ2-3,TRBV7-2
CASGGPYEQYF,TRBJ2-7,TRBV10-2
CASSLARAFQPQHF,TRBJ1-5,TRBV27